Presented here are 32 T cell receptor beta chains from one specimen sequenced in a study of cytomegalovirus exposure and HLA in healthy donors (dated by TCRdb to about 2017). The library was produced with the immunoSEQ multiplex PCR assay. A mixture of 60 forward primers for TCR Vbeta segments and 13 reverse primers for TCR Jbeta segments was used in the multiplex PCR. As stored in TCRdb, this immuneACCESS dataset retains in-frame rearrangements with V and J assigned. A fraction of the clones does not appear; measured against another copy, unresolved V genes explain less than half of the discrepancy, and the remainder lacks a known reason. A total of about 140,000 clones appear in this sample, more than 75% of them only once. The top ten constitute about 2% of the sample. Sequencing was performed on PBMCs. The receptors stem from a man aged 40-55 years in good health and CMV-seronegative.

A word on this clone: Compared with germline, one end of the junction differs, possibly owing to a read error. The chain joins TRBV7-9 to TRBJ2-4; TRBD1 might be the D (6 bases). CDR1 and CDR2 (germline): SEHNR, FQNEAQ (reference sequence). CDR3 size: 15 residues. CDR3 coding DNA: TGTTCCAGCAGCTTAGGGGGAGTGGCCAAAAACAGTCAGTACTTC. This gives the protein CSSSLGGVAKNSQYF. Full variable domain (remainder filled in from reference TRBV7-9 and TRBJ2-4): DTGVSQNPRHKITKRGQNVTFRCDPISEHNRLYWYRQTLGQGPEFLTYFQNEAQLEKSRLLSDRFSAERPKGSFSTLEIQRTEQGDSAMYLCSSSLGGVAKNSQYFGAGTRLSVL.

This clone was observed a single time. This chain joins TRBV30 and TRBJ1-2; TRBD1 matches 7 bases. CDR3 length equals 12 residues. CDR1 is GTSNPN, CDR2 SVGIG, per germline (reference sequence). The trim removed 6 bases at V and 4 bases at J, leaving 5 bases unmatched. CDR3 residues: CACPTGTYGYTF. The CDR3 coding sequence is TGTGCCTGCCCGACAGGGACCTATGGCTACACCTTC.

The V gene is TRBV29-1, the J gene TRBJ1-2; D unresolved. Germline V gene sequence: CDR1 SQVTM, CDR2 ANQGSEA. The CDR3 runs 11 residues. The V and J ends lost 4 bases and 1 base respectively, with 4 bases between them. Here the CDR3 DNA reads TGCAGCGTTGGCAGTAACTATGGCTACACCTTC. It is translated as CSVGSNYGYTF.

The CDR3 loop reads CASSFTGTPSYEQYF. The CDR3, as DNA: TGCGCCAGCAGTTTTACAGGGACCCCCTCCTACGAGCAGTACTTC. The genes are TRBV5-1 and TRBJ2-7; the D gene is possibly TRBD1 (6 bases). Germline V gene lookup returns CDR1 SGHRS and CDR2 YFSETQ. This CDR3 spans 15 amino acids. Trimming pared 5 bases from V and 0 bases from J, leaving 15 bases between.

The chain combines TRBV10-1 with TRBJ1-5; no clear D gene. This CDR3 is built from 12 residues. V was pared by 4 bases and J by 7 bases, with 8 bases between. Germline V CDR1 and CDR2: WNHNN, SYGVQD (reference sequence). This chain's CDR3 is CASSGGGQPQHF. For the CDR3, the DNA is TGCGCCAGCAGTGGGGGAGGACAGCCCCAGCATTTT.

This clone was seen once. The chain combines TRBV5-4 with TRBJ2-2; 11 bases fit TRBD2. CDR1 is SGHNT and CDR2 is YYREEE in the germline V gene (reference sequence). V was pared by 4 bases and J by 0 bases, with 11 bases of the junction left unmatched. CDR3 length equals 19 residues. In nucleotides, the CDR3 is TGTGCCAGCAGCCCGGGACTAGCGGTTTTCACTGCGAACACCGGGGAGCTGTTTTTT. This sequence encodes CASSPGLAVFTANTGELFF.

V usage is TRBV28 and J usage is TRBJ2-2; 10 nucleotides line up with TRBD2. The CDR3 extends over 15 amino acids. Germline V gene sequence: CDR1 MDHEN, CDR2 SYDVKM. Unmatched junction bases numbered 5, after V lost 3 bases and J lost 7 bases. CDR3 bases: TGTGCCAGCAGTTTGCTAGCGGGAGTCGGCGGGGAGCTGTTTTTT. It translates to CASSLLAGVGGELFF.

This clone was picked up a small number of times. This chain connects TRBV30 to TRBJ1-6; 7 nucleotides agree with TRBD1. The CDR3 spans 11 residues. CDR1 and CDR2 from the germline V gene are GTSNPN and SVGIG (reference sequence). V lost 3 bases, J lost 12 bases, and 2 bases stayed unmatched. The CDR3 spells CAWRTGVPLHF. The CDR3 nucleotides are TGTGCCTGGAGAACAGGGGTACCCCTCCACTTT.

The chain couples TRBV5-1 to TRBJ2-7, with 11 bases that match TRBD1. The ends lost 3 bases at V and 5 bases at J; junction bases unmatched: 4. Per the germline V gene, CDR1 is SGHRS and CDR2 is YFSETQ. The CDR3 extends over 14 amino acids. CDR3 coding DNA: TGCGCCAGCAGCTATGGACAGGGGGCCAACGAGCAGTACTTC. Protein: CASSYGQGANEQYF.

The J gene is TRBJ2-1, the V gene TRBV27; maybe TRBD2 (5 bases). This CDR3 spans 11 amino acids. The V end was cut by 6 bases, the J end by 6 bases, with 6 bases between. CDR1 is MNHEY, CDR2 SMNVEV, per germline (reference sequence). The CDR3 DNA reads as TGTGCCAGCAGCCGGGGCAATGAGCAGTTCTTC. Amino acids: CASSRGNEQFF.

This clone has a handful of counts. J is TRBJ2-7 and V is TRBV9, with D tentatively TRBD2 (6 bases). The germline V and J ends were trimmed by 7 bases and 0 bases, with 17 bases remaining between them. Germline V lookup: CDR1 SGDLS, CDR2 YYNGEE. This CDR3 is 15 amino acids long. For the CDR3, the DNA is TGTGCCAGCGGGGGGACGGGGTCTAGCTCCTACGAGCAGTACTTC. It encodes CASGGTGSSSYEQYF.

This chain connects TRBV4-1 to TRBJ2-1, with D possibly being TRBD1 (5 bases). With 1 base removed from V and 2 bases from J, the gap between germline ends came to 15 bases. CDR1 and CDR2 from the germline V gene are MGHRA and YSYEKL. This CDR3 is 17 amino acids long. CDR3 protein: CASSQVEAGPAYNEQFF. Here the CDR3 DNA reads TGCGCCAGCAGCCAAGTTGAGGCAGGGCCGGCCTACAATGAGCAGTTCTTC.

The CDR3 is CASSPPGASYNEQFF. CDR3 nucleotide sequence: TGTGCCAGCAGCCCCCCGGGAGCCTCCTACAATGAGCAGTTCTTC. V and J are TRBV7-9 and TRBJ2-1; possibly TRBD2 for D (6 bases). In germline, CDR1 is SEHNR, CDR2 FQNEAQ (reference sequence). Between the trimmed V and J ends, which lost 5 bases and 0 bases, there was a span of 11 bases. The CDR3 totals 15 residues.

The chain has TRBV2 and TRBJ2-5; D is possibly TRBD1 (6 bases). CDR1 is SNHLY, CDR2 FYNNEI, per germline. The CDR3 covers 13 residues. V gave up 7 bases and J gave up 5 bases, with 14 bases separating them. The CDR3 spells CASIWTARETQYF. The CDR3 bases are TGTGCCAGCATCTGGACAGCCCGGGAGACCCAGTACTTC.

This clone occurred a few times. As DNA, the CDR3 is TGTGCCAGCAGTGAAGTGACAGCGAACACCGGGGAGCTGTTTTTT. It is translated as CASSEVTANTGELFF. The chain is built from TRBV6-1 and TRBJ2-2; D may be TRBD1 (5 bases). This CDR3 contains 15 residues. The germline V and J ends were trimmed by 1 base and 0 bases, with 6 bases remaining between them. The germline gives CDR1 MNHNS, CDR2 SASEGT.

The chain uses TRBV28 and TRBJ1-5, with a possible D match to TRBD1 (5 bases). Trimming cost V 1 base and J 6 bases, with 10 bases left between them. Germline-derived CDR1 and CDR2 are MDHEN and SYDVKM. The CDR3 has 14 residues. This CDR3 reads CASSLSVGGQPQHF. CDR3 sequence (DNA): TGTGCCAGCAGTTTATCGGTCGGGGGTCAGCCCCAGCATTTT.

The rearrangement uses TRBV14 and TRBJ1-6; no clear D gene. CDR1 and CDR2 (germline): SGHDN, FVKESK. CDR3 size: 17 residues. V was shortened by 0 bases and J by 6 bases, with 15 bases between the two germline ends. The CDR3 DNA is TGTGCCAGCAGCCAAGAGCCGTATGTAACAAGTAATTCACCCCTCCACTTT. Amino acid sequence: CASSQEPYVTSNSPLHF.

The chain combines TRBV29-1 with TRBJ2-7; 11 nucleotides agree with TRBD2. The CDR3 sequence is 14 residues long. The V and J ends lost 1 base and 1 base, in that order; junction bases with no gene match: 0. CDR1 SQVTM and CDR2 ANQGSEA come from the germline V gene. CDR3 in amino acids: CSVEGTSGSYEQYF. CDR3 nucleotide sequence: TGCAGCGTTGAAGGGACTAGCGGGTCCTACGAGCAGTACTTC.

The chain couples TRBV11-2 to TRBJ2-5; TRBD2 aligns across 11 bases. The trim removed 10 bases at V and 2 bases at J, leaving 3 bases unmatched. CDR3 length: 13 residues. Germline lookup yields CDR1 SGHAT and CDR2 FQNNGV. The CDR3 region has the DNA TGTGCCACCAGACTAGCGGGGCAAGAGACCCAGTACTTC. The encoded protein is CATRLAGQETQYF. Supplemented by reference TRBV11-2 and TRBJ2-5, the full variable domain reads EAGVAQSPRYKIIEKRQSVAFWCNPISGHATLYWYQQILGQGPKLLIQFQNNGVVDDSQLPKDRFSAERLKGVDSTLKIQPAKLEDSAVYLCATRLAGQETQYFGPGTRLLVL.

The genes are TRBV2 and TRBJ2-7; 8 bases are a match to TRBD1. Germline lookup yields CDR1 SNHLY and CDR2 FYNNEI. V shed 6 bases, J shed 4 bases, and the junction held 8 bases outside the gene matches. This CDR3 is 14 amino acids long. DNA of the CDR3: TGTGCCAGCAGGACTCAGGGGGCTCGGTACGAGCAGTACTTC. This encodes CASRTQGARYEQYF.

The chain joins TRBV5-4 to TRBJ2-7, with D hard to call. The V end lost 2 bases, the J end lost 2 bases, and 8 bases lay between the germline ends. This CDR3 spans 13 amino acids. The germline gives CDR1 SGHNT, CDR2 YYREEE (reference sequence). The CDR3 here is CASSFGPTYEQYF. CDR3 nucleotides: TGTGCCAGCAGCTTTGGGCCCACCTACGAGCAGTACTTC. Drawing the rest from reference TRBV5-4 and TRBJ2-7, the complete variable domain is ETGVTQSPTHLIKTRGQQVTLRCSSQSGHNTVSWYQQALGQGPQFIFQYYREEENGRGNFPPRFSGLQFPNYSSELNVNALELDDSALYLCASSFGPTYEQYFGPGTRLTVT.

The chain uses TRBV28 and TRBJ2-5; 7 nucleotides agree with TRBD1. The CDR3 spans 12 residues. After removal of 4 bases from V and 11 bases from J, the junction contained 7 bases not matched to a gene. Germline V gene sequence: CDR1 MDHEN, CDR2 SYDVKM. CDR3 sequence: CASSSTGYLQYF. DNA for the CDR3: TGTGCCAGCAGTTCGACAGGGTATTTACAGTACTTC. Based on the CDR3 plus reference TRBV28 and TRBJ2-5, the full variable domain is DVKVTQSSRYLVKRTGEKVFLECVQDMDHENMFWYRQDPGLGLRLIYFSYDVKMKEKGDIPEGYSVSREKKERFSLILESASTNQTSMYLCASSSTGYLQYFGPGTRLLVL.

The rearrangement joins TRBV19 to TRBJ2-4; possible D gene TRBD2, 6 bases. Trimming pared 3 bases from V and 3 bases from J, leaving 9 bases between. The CDR3 runs to 14 residues. Germline-derived CDR1 and CDR2 are LNHDA and SQIVND (reference sequence). CDR3 sequence reads: CASSMAGNKNIQYF. The CDR3, as DNA: TGTGCCAGTAGTATGGCGGGAAACAAAAACATTCAGTACTTC.

This chain uses TRBV4-3 with TRBJ2-7; D possibly corresponds to TRBD1 (6 bases). The CDR3 extends over 16 amino acids. Germline CDR1 and CDR2: LGHNA and YSLEER. V lost 0 bases, J lost 1 base, and 13 bases lay in between. CDR3 sequence (DNA): TGCGCCAGCAGCCAAGAGAGAGGACAGCCTTCCTACGAGCAGTACTTC. Protein: CASSQERGQPSYEQYF.

This clone has only one observation. The rearrangement joins TRBV28 to TRBJ1-2; D ambiguous. The CDR3 totals 13 residues. The V gene's germline CDR1 is MDHEN and CDR2 SYDVKM. V lost 3 bases and J lost 1, with 6 bases in between. Here the CDR3 reads CASSFALNYGYTF. The CDR3 DNA reads TGTGCCAGCAGTTTCGCACTTAACTATGGCTACACCTTC.

This chain links TRBV5-4 with TRBJ2-1; 8 positions agree with TRBD1. Per germline, CDR1 SGHNT and CDR2 YYREEE (reference sequence). The junction had 5 bases not matched to a gene; V was cut back by 4 bases and J by 5 bases. This CDR3 is 14 amino acids long. CDR3 coding DNA: TGTGCCAGCAGCAACCGGACAGGGAACAATGAGCAGTTCTTC. This codes for CASSNRTGNNEQFF.

This clone was observed a handful of times. The gene calls are TRBV27 and TRBJ2-7; D is unclear. The germline V gene encodes CDR1 MNHEY and CDR2 SMNVEV (reference sequence). Trimming removed 5 bases at V and 1 base at J, with 12 bases between. The CDR3 extends over 14 amino acids. As DNA, the CDR3 is TGTGCCAGCAGTCTCACAGCCCTGTCCTACGAGCAGTACTTC. This gives the protein CASSLTALSYEQYF.

This clone was seen more than once but under ten times. The chain is built from TRBV4-1 and TRBJ1-5, with TRBD1 matching over 7 bases. The junction had 7 bases not matched to a gene; V was cut back by 3 bases and J by 2 bases. The CDR3 consists of 16 residues. CDR1 and CDR2 from the germline V gene are MGHRA and YSYEKL. The CDR3 sequence: CASSHPDRVGNQPQHF. The CDR3 DNA reads TGCGCCAGCAGCCACCCAGACAGGGTCGGCAATCAGCCCCAGCATTTT.

This clone was seen only once. This chain joins TRBV19 and TRBJ1-1, with TRBD1 matching 7 bases. Germline V gene lookup returns CDR1 LNHDA and CDR2 SQIVND (reference sequence). V shed 9 bases and J 6 bases; nucleotides not matched to a gene: 19. CDR3 length equals 16 residues. The CDR3 coding sequence is TGTGCCAGCACCCTTGTTTTGACAGGGTTGTTCGCTGAAGCTTTCTTT. Its translation is CASTLVLTGLFAEAFF. Using reference TRBV19 and TRBJ1-1 for the parts outside the CDR3, the full variable domain is DGGITQSPKYLFRKEGQNVTLSCEQNLNHDAMYWYRQDPGQGLRLIYYSQIVNDFQKGDIAEGYSVSREKKESFPLTVTSAQKNPTAFYLCASTLVLTGLFAEAFFGQGTRLTVV.

J is TRBJ1-2 and V is TRBV15; 12 nucleotides match TRBD1. The CDR3 consists of 15 residues. CDR1 and CDR2 (germline): LNHNV, YYDKDF (reference sequence). J gave up 6 bases and V 1 base, and 3 bases lay outside the gene matches. The CDR3, as DNA: TGTGCCACCAGCAGAGGGTGGGACAGGGGGCATGGCTACACCTTC. Protein product: CATSRGWDRGHGYTF.

The chain carries TRBV19 and TRBJ2-4; 9 positions match TRBD2. This CDR3 has 15 residues. V shed 7 bases and J 7 bases; nucleotides not matched to a gene: 11. CDR1 LNHDA and CDR2 SQIVND come from the germline V gene (reference sequence). CDR3 DNA: TGTGCCAGTACTAAGGGGAGGACTAGCGACAACATTCAGTACTTC. This encodes CASTKGRTSDNIQYF. Based on the CDR3 plus reference TRBV19 and TRBJ2-4, the full variable domain is DGGITQSPKYLFRKEGQNVTLSCEQNLNHDAMYWYRQDPGQGLRLIYYSQIVNDFQKGDIAEGYSVSREKKESFPLTVTSAQKNPTAFYLCASTKGRTSDNIQYFGAGTRLSVL.

CDR3 sequence reads: CASSLVMRDNEQFF. The CDR3 DNA follows: TGTGCCAGCAGCTTGGTTATGCGGGACAATGAGCAGTTCTTC. V usage is TRBV5-4 and J usage is TRBJ2-1; tentative D call: TRBD2 (5 bases). The CDR3 covers 14 residues. Germline lookup yields CDR1 SGHNT and CDR2 YYREEE (reference sequence). V lost 0 bases, J lost 5 bases, and 9 bases lay in between.